This T cell receptor beta chain came from a study of T cell changes during pregnancy in multiple sclerosis. The CDR3 is 14 amino acids. From germline, CDR1 is LNHDA and CDR2 SQIVND (reference sequence). J was trimmed by 0 bases and V by 8 bases; bases with no gene match: 4. Generated by immunoSEQ multiplex PCR, the TCRdb table keeps only in-frame clones and is missing some. The data hold about 60,000 clones, with around 96% observed a single time. The chain employs TRBV19 and TRBJ2-7; 10 bases agree with TRBD2. This specimen consisted of CD8+ T cells from peripheral blood mononuclear cells, obtained after pregnancy. This TCR came from a female donor with multiple sclerosis, enrolled in a pregnancy study. Written as DNA, the CDR3 is TGTGCCAGTTCCTCTAGCGGGGGCTCCTACGAGCAGTACTTC. Amino acid sequence: CASSSSGGSYEQYF. Full variable domain (missing parts from reference TRBV19 and TRBJ2-7): DGGITQSPKYLFRKEGQNVTLSCEQNLNHDAMYWYRQDPGQGLRLIYYSQIVNDFQKGDIAEGYSVSREKKESFPLTVTSAQKNPTAFYLCASSSSGGSYEQYFGPGTRLTVT.